This T cell receptor (beta chain) was identified during a study of blood T cell repertoires in COVID-19. Repertoires were generated with immunoSEQ multiplex PCR, while TCRdb's copy carries only in-frame clones and drops some. The top ten hold about 2.2% of the sample, which has about 200,000 clones, roughly 89% seen once. The CDR3 length is 16 residues. Trimming took off 2 bases at V and 14 bases at J, with 22 bases between the two ends. Per germline, CDR1 KGHSH and CDR2 LQKENI. Sequencing was done on a sample of peripheral blood. This chain joins TRBV18 and TRBJ1-6; D is undetermined. This TCR derives from a man between 25 and 39 years old who had recovered from COVID-19. In nucleotides, the CDR3 is TGTGCCAGCTCACCAATGGGAGGCCAGGAAGTGATGACCCTCCACTTT. Protein product: CASSPMGGQEVMTLHF.